This TCR beta chain comes out of a study of T-cell reconstitution after alpha-beta-depleted transplantation in children. Points from the study as a whole: Recipient T cells and thymic progenitors that survived gave rise to the high TCRbeta diversity observed at day 60 in some patients.

Unique molecular identifiers were incorporated into the prepared TCRbeta library. TCRdb reprocessed the PCR reads with MiXCR, giving one entry per CDR3 protein. Among about 280,000 distinct CDR3 sequences listed, around a tenth were seen once. Ten or more counts support this clonotype. Its cognate antigen is unknown. The TCR comes from a male patient under 10 years old who had a stem cell transplant for chronic granulomatous disease, so the T cells may come from the graft donor. The sequencing used peripheral blood, collected 180 days after TCRalphabeta/CD19-depleted stem cell transplant.

As DNA, the CDR3 is TGTGCCAGCAGTTCCCTATCGTCTAGAGATACGCAGTATTTT. Amino acid sequence: CASSSLSSRDTQYF. This rearrangement joins TRBV6-5 to TRBJ2-3; D uncertain. The CDR3 is 14 amino acids. CDR1 is MNHEY, CDR2 SVGAGI, per germline. Trimming shortened V by 4 bases and J by 5 bases, and 13 bases separated the two germline ends.